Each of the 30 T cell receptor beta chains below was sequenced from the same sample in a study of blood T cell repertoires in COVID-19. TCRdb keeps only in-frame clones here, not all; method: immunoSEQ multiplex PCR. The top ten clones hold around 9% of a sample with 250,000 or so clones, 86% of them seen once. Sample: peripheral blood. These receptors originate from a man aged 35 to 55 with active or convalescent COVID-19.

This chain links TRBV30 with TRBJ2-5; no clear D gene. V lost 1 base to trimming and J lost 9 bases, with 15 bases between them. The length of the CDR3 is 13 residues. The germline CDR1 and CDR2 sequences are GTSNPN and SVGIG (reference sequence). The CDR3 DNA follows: TGTGCCTGGAGTGAAACAGTTTTATCGGCCCAGTACTTC. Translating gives CAWSETVLSAQYF.

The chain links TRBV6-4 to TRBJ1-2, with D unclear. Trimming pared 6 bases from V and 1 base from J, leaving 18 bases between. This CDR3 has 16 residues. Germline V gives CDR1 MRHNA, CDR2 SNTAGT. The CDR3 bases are TGTGCCAGCAGGGGCTTATCTGGACGGGGTAACTATGGCTACACCTTC. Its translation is CASRGLSGRGNYGYTF.

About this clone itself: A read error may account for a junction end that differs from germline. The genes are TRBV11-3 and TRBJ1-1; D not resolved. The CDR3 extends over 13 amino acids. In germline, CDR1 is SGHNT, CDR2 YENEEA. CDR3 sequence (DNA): TGTGCCAGCAGGGAGGGCCCCACCGCTGAGGCTTTCTTT. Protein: CASREGPTAEAFF.

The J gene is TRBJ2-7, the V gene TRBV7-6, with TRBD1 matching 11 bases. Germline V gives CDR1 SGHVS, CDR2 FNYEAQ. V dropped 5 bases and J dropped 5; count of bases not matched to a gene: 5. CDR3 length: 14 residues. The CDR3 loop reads CASSKTGQGDEQYF. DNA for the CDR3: TGTGCCAGCAGCAAGACGGGACAGGGGGACGAGCAGTACTTC.

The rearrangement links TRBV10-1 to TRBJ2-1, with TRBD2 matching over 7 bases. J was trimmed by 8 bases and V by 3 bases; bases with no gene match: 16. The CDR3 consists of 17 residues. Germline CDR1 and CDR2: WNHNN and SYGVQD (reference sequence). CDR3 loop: CASSDPAAAGSLDEQFF. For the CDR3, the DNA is TGCGCCAGCAGTGACCCGGCGGCAGCGGGGTCTCTGGATGAGCAGTTCTTC.

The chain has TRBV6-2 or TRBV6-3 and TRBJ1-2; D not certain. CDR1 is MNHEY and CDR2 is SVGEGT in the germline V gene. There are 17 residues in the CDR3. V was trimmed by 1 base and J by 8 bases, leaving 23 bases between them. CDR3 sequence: CASSYFEGPRTADGYTF. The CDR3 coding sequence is TGTGCCAGCAGTTACTTCGAAGGACCCCGTACAGCGGACGGCTACACCTTC.

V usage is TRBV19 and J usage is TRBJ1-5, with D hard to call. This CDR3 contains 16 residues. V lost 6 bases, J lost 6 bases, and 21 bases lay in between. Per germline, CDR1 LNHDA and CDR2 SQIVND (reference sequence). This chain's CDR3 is CASSPDGVGPGQPQHF. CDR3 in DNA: TGTGCCAGTAGCCCAGACGGAGTAGGCCCCGGTCAGCCCCAGCATTTT.

The CDR3 bases are TGTGCCAGCAGCACCGGGACTAGCGGGGGGGCCGCGCAGTATTTT. It yields the protein CASSTGTSGGAAQYF. V is TRBV11-2 and J is TRBJ2-3; TRBD2 matches 16 bases. This CDR3 is built from 15 residues. In germline, CDR1 is SGHAT, CDR2 FQNNGV. V was clipped by 5 bases and J by 10 bases; unmatched bases: 6.

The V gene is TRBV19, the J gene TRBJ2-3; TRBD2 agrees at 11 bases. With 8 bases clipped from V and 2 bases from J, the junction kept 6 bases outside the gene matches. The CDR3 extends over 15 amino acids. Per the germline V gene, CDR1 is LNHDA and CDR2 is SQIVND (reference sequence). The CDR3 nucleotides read TGTGCCAGTTCGGGACTAGCGGAGGTCACAGATACGCAGTATTTT. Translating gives CASSGLAEVTDTQYF.

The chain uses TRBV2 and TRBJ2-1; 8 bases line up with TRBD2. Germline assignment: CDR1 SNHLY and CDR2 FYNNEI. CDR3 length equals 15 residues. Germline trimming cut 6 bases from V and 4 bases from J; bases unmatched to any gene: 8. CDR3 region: CASRREGGGYNEQFF. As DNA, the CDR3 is TGTGCCAGCAGACGGGAGGGGGGAGGTTACAATGAGCAGTTCTTC.

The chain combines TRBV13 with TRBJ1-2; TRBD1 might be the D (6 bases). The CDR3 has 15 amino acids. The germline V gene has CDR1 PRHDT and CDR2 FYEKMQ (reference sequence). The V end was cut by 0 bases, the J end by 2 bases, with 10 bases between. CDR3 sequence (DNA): TGTGCCAGCAGCTTAGGGACAGGCGTGAACTATGGCTACACCTTC. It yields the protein CASSLGTGVNYGYTF.

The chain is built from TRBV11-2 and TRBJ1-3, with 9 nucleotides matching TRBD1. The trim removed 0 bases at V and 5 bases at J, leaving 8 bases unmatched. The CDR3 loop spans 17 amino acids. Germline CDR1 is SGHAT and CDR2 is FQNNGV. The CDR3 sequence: CASSLENSGQGRNTIYF. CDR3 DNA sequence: TGTGCCAGCAGCTTAGAAAATAGCGGACAGGGGCGAAACACCATATATTTT.

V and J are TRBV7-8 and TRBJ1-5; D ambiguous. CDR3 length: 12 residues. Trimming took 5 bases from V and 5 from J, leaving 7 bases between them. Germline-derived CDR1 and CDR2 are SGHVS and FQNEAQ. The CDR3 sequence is CASSPYDQPQHF. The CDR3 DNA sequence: TGTGCCAGCAGCCCGTATGATCAGCCCCAGCATTTT.

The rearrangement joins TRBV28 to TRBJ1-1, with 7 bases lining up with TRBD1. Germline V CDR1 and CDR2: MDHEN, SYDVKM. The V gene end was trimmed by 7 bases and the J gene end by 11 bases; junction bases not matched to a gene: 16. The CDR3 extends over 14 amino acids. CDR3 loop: CASTPGQVGPGAFF. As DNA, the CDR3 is TGTGCCAGCACCCCAGGACAGGTTGGTCCCGGGGCTTTCTTT.

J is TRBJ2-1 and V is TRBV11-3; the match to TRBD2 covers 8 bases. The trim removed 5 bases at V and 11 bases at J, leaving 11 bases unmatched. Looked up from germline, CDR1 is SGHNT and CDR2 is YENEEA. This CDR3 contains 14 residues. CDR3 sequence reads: CASSLPGGAGQQFF. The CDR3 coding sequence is TGTGCCAGCAGCCTCCCCGGGGGGGCAGGGCAGCAGTTCTTC.

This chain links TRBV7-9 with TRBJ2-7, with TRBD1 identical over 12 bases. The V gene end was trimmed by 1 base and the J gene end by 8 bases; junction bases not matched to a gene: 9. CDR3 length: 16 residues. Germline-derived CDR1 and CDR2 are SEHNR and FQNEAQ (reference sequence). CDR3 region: CASSLGGTGGKVKQYF. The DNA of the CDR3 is TGTGCCAGCAGCTTAGGCGGGACAGGGGGCAAAGTTAAGCAGTACTTC.

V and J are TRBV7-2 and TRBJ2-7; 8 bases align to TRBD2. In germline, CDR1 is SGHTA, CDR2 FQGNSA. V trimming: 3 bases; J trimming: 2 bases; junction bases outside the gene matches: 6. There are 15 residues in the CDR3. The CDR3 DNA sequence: TGTGCCAGCAGCTTTTTTAGCGGGACCGCCTACGAGCAGTACTTC. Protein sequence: CASSFFSGTAYEQYF.

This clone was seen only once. The CDR3 reads CASSQGSHSTDTQYF. The CDR3 DNA reads TGTGCCAGCAGCCAAGGTTCCCATAGCACAGATACGCAGTATTTT. The chain has TRBV14 and TRBJ2-3; no clear D gene. Trimming stripped 1 base from V and 0 bases from J, with 8 bases between. The germline CDR1 and CDR2 sequences are SGHDN and FVKESK. CDR3 size: 15 residues.

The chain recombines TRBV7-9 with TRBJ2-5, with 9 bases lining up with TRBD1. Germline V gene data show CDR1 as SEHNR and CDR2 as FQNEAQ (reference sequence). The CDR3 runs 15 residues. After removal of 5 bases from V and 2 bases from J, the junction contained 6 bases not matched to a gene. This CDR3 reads CASSAGQGIQETQYF. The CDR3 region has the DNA TGTGCCAGCAGCGCCGGACAGGGGATACAAGAGACCCAGTACTTC.

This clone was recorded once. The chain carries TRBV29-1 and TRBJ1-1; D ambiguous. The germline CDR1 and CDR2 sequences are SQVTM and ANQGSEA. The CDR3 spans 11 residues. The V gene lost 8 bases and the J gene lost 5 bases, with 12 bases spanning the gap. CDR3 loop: CSSLEGTEAFF. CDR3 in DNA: TGCAGCTCCTTGGAGGGAACTGAAGCTTTCTTT.

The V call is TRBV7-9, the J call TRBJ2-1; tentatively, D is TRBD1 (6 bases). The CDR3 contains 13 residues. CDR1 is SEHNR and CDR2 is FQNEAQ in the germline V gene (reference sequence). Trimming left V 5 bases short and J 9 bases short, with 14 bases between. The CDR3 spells CASSPRDKGEQFF. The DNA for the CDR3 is TGTGCCAGCAGCCCCCGGGACAAGGGTGAGCAGTTCTTC. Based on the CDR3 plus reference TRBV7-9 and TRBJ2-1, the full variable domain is DTGVSQNPRHKITKRGQNVTFRCDPISEHNRLYWYRQTLGQGPEFLTYFQNEAQLEKSRLLSDRFSAERPKGSFSTLEIQRTEQGDSAMYLCASSPRDKGEQFFGPGTRLTVL.

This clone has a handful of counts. CDR3 amino acids: CASSTDRGWPQPQHF. CDR3 nucleotides: TGTGCCAGCAGCACAGACAGGGGGTGGCCTCAGCCCCAGCATTTT. The rearrangement links TRBV7-8 to TRBJ1-5; 9 bases agree with TRBD1. Trimming cost V 5 bases and J 6 bases; bases outside gene matches: 8. The CDR3 covers 15 residues. The germline V gene encodes CDR1 SGHVS and CDR2 FQNEAQ.

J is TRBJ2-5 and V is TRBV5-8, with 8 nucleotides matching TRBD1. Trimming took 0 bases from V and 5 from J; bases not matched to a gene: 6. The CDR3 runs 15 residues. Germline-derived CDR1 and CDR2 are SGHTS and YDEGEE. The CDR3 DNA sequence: TGTGCCAGCAGCTTGGCCGGCAGGGGGCGGGAGACCCAGTACTTC. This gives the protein CASSLAGRGRETQYF. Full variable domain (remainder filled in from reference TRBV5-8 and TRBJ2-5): EAGVTQSPTHLIKTRGQQATLRCSPISGHTSVYWYQQALGLGLQFLLWYDEGEERNRGNFPPRFSGRQFPNYSSELNVNALELEDSALYLCASSLAGRGRETQYFGPGTRLLVL.

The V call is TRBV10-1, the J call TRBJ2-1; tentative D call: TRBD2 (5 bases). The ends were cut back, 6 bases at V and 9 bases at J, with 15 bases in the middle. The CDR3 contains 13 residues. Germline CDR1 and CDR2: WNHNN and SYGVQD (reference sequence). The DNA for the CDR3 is TGCGCCAGCAGCGAATACGAGCGGCCTGAGCAGTTCTTC. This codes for CASSEYERPEQFF.

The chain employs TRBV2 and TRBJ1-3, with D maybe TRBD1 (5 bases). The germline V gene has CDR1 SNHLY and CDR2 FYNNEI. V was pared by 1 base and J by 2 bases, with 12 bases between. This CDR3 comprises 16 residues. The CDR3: CASSEVQGSPGNTIYF. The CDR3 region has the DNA TGTGCCAGCAGTGAAGTCCAGGGAAGCCCTGGAAACACCATATATTTT. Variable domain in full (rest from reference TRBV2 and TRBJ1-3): EPEVTQTPSHQVTQMGQEVILRCVPISNHLYFYWYRQILGQKVEFLVSFYNNEISEKSEIFDDQFSVERPDGSNFTLKIRSTKLEDSAMYFCASSEVQGSPGNTIYFGEGSWLTVV.

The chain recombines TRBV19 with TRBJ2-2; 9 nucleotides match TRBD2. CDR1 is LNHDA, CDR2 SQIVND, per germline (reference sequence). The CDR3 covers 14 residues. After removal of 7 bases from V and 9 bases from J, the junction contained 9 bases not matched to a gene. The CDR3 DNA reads TGTGCCAGTAAGCGACTAGCGGAGTACCGGGAGCTGTTTTTT. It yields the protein CASKRLAEYRELFF.

The CDR3 here is CASSQGGIQRYNSPLHF. Here the CDR3 DNA reads TGTGCCAGCAGCCAGGGGGGTATCCAGAGGTATAATTCACCCCTCCACTTT. The chain is built from TRBV3-1 (or the pseudogene TRBV3-2) and TRBJ1-6; TRBD1 might be the D (5 bases). The CDR3 loop spans 17 amino acids. Germline assignment: CDR1 LGHDT and CDR2 YNNKEL (reference sequence). V was pared by 3 bases and J by 4 bases, with 16 bases between.

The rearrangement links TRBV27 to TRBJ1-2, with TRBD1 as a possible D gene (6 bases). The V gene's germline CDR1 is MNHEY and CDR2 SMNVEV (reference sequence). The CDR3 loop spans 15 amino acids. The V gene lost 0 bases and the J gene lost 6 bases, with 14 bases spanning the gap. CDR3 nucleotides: TGTGCCAGCAGTTTATCAGGGGGTTGGCGGAATGGCTACACCTTC. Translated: CASSLSGGWRNGYTF.

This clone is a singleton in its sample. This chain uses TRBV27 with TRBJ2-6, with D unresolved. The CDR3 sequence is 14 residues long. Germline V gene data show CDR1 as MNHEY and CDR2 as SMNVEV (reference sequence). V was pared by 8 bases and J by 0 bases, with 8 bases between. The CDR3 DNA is TGTGCCAGCCGTTACAGCTCTGGGGCCAACGTCCTGACTTTC. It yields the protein CASRYSSGANVLTF.

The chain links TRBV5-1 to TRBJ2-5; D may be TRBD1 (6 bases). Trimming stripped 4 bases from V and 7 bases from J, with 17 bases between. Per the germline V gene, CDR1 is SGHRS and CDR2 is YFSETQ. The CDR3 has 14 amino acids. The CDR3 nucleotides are TGCGCCAGCAGCCCCGGACAGCTGTTGGGGACCCAGTACTTC. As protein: CASSPGQLLGTQYF. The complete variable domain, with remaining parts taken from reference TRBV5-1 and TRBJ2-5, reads KAGVTQTPRYLIKTRGQQVTLSCSPISGHRSVSWYQQTPGQGLQFLFEYFSETQRNKGNFPGRFSGRQFSNSRSEMNVSTLELGDSALYLCASSPGQLLGTQYFGPGTRLLVL.